This T cell receptor beta chain appears in the sequencing data of a study of identical twins. This clonotype was observed many times. Germline V gene sequence: CDR1 MGHRA, CDR2 YSYEKL. Trimming at V came to 0 bases and at J to 5 bases, leaving 6 bases not matched to a gene. This CDR3 region has 16 residues. The authors used template switching to add a universal primer site and gave cDNA unique molecular identifiers. One entry per CDR3 protein results from TCRdb running MiXCR on the 5' RACE reads. The sample shows approximately 890,000 distinct CDR3 sequences, approximately 13% of them seen only once. This sample was also put to use in a study of yellow fever vaccine responses in identical twins.

The chain couples TRBV4-1 to TRBJ1-5; 8 bases agree with TRBD1. The sequenced material came from PBMCs. The receptor was isolated from a young woman in good health. CDR3 amino acids: CASSQDYGQGYQPQHF. The DNA for the CDR3 is TGCGCCAGCAGCCAAGATTACGGACAGGGCTATCAGCCCCAGCATTTT.